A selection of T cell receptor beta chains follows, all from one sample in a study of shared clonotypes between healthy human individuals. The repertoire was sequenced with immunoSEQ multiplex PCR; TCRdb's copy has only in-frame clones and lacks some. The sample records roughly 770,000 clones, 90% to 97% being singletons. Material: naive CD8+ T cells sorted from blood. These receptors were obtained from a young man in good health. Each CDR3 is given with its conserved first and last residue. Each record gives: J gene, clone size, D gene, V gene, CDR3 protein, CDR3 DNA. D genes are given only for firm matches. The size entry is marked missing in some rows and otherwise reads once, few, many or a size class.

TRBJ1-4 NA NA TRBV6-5 CASSYRTVGEKLFF TGTGCCAGCAGTTATAGGACGGTCGGTGAAAAACTGTTTTTT
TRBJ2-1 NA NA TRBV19 CASSILTGLPYNEQFF TGTGCCAGTAGTATATTGACAGGCCTACCCTACAATGAGCAGTTCTTC
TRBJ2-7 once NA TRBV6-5 CASSYGLEYEQYF TGTGCCAGCAGTTATGGTCTAGAATACGAGCAGTACTTC
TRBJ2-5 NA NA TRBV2 CASSEADRKTQYF TGTGCCAGCAGTGAAGCGGATCGTAAGACCCAGTACTTC
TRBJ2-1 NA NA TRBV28 CAITTGLFYNEQFF TGTGCTATAACGACGGGCCTTTTTTACAATGAGCAGTTCTTC
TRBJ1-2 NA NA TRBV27 CASSLGADLAGYTF TGTGCCAGCAGTCTCGGAGCCGATTTGGCCGGCTACACCTTC
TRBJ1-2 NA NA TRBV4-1 CASSQESSNYGYTF TGCGCCAGCAGCCAAGAGTCCAGTAACTATGGCTACACCTTC
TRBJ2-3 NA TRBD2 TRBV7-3 CASSLRITTLTSGVSTDTQYF TGTGCCAGCAGCCTACGGATTACGACCTTGACTAGCGGGGTTAGCACAGATACGCAGTATTTT
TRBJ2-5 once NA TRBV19 CASSFTDPSGGQTQYF TGTGCCAGTAGTTTTACGGACCCCTCCGGCGGGCAGACCCAGTACTTC
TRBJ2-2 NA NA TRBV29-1 CSANRENTGELFF TGCAGCGCGAACAGGGAGAACACCGGGGAGCTGTTTTTT
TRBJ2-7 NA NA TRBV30 CAWSVGEQYF TGTGCCTGGAGTGTAGGTGAGCAGTACTTC
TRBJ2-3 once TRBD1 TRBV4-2 CASSQSNRGSTDTQYF TGTGCCAGCAGCCAGTCCAACAGGGGGAGCACAGATACGCAGTATTTT
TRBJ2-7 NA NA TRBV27 CASSTYGGYEQYF TGTGCCAGCAGTACCTACGGAGGCTACGAGCAGTACTTC
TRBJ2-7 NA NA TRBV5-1 CASSLAQGLPYEQYF TGCGCCAGCAGCTTGGCGCAGGGTTTACCCTACGAGCAGTACTTC
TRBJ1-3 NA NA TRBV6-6 CASMPGGSVTNTIYF TGTGCCAGCATGCCGGGGGGATCAGTCACGAACACCATATATTTT
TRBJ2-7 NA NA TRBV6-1 CASSEARTYEQYF TGTGCCAGCAGTGAAGCACGAACCTACGAGCAGTACTTC
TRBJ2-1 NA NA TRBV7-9 CAISYNEQFF TGTGCCATCTCCTACAATGAGCAGTTCTTC
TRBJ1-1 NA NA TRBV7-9 CASSPPERGTDTEAFF TGTGCCAGCAGCCCTCCCGAACGGGGGACGGACACTGAAGCTTTCTTT
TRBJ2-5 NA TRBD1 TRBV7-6 CASTFGTGRRETQYF TGTGCCAGCACCTTCGGGACAGGGAGGCGTGAGACCCAGTACTTC
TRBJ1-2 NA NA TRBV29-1 CSVQVTGHGYTF TGCAGCGTTCAGGTGACAGGCCATGGCTACACCTTC
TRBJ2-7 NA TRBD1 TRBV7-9 CASSSTNRDRGYEQYF TGTGCCAGCAGCTCGACAAACCGGGACAGGGGTTACGAGCAGTACTTC
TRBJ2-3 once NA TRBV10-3 CAIGSADTQYF TGTGCCATCGGAAGTGCAGATACGCAGTATTTT
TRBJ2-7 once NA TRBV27 CASSFSRTKGQYF TGTGCCAGCAGTTTTAGTCGGACCAAGGGGCAGTACTTC
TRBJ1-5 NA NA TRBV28 CASRRGLLGSNQPQHF TGTGCCAGCCGTAGGGGTCTTCTGGGGAGCAATCAGCCCCAGCATTTT
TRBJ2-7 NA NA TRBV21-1 CASSKVWTETYEQYF TGTGCCAGCAGCAAAGTGTGGACAGAGACCTACGAGCAGTACTTC
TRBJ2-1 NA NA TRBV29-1 CSDYRVSYNEQFF TGCAGCGATTACAGGGTTTCCTACAATGAGCAGTTCTTC
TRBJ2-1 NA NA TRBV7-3 CASSLGDYNEQFF TGTGCCAGCAGCTTGGGAGATTACAATGAGCAGTTCTTC
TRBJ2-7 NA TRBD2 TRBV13 CASSLGLAESYEQYF TGTGCCAGCAGCTTAGGACTAGCGGAATCCTACGAGCAGTACTTC
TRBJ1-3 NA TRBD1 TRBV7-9 CASSFGQGLFSGNTIYF TGTGCCAGCAGCTTCGGACAGGGATTATTCTCTGGAAACACCATATATTTT
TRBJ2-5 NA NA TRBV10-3 CAISESQETQYF TGTGCCATCAGTGAGTCTCAAGAGACCCAGTACTTC
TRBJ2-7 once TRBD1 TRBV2 CATRQGNYEQYF TGTGCCACCAGACAGGGAAACTACGAGCAGTACTTC
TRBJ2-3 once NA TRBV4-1 CASSPRADTQYF TGCGCCAGCAGCCCTCGTGCAGATACGCAGTATTTT
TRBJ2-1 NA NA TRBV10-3 CAISEKAGYNEQFF TGTGCCATCAGTGAGAAAGCGGGCTACAATGAGCAGTTCTTC
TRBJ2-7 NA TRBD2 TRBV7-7 CASSLEAGAYEQYF TGTGCCAGCAGCTTAGAAGCGGGAGCCTACGAGCAGTACTTC
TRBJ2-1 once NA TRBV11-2 CASSLSYNEQFF TGTGCCAGCAGCTTATCCTACAATGAGCAGTTCTTC
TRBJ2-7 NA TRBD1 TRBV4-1 CASSTWTGYEQYF TGCGCCAGCAGCACCTGGACAGGGTACGAGCAGTACTTC
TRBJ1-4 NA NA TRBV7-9 CASSSITTNEKLFF TGTGCCAGCAGCTCGATAACAACTAATGAAAAACTGTTTTTT
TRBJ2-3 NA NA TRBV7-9 CASFGSRRDISTDTQYF TGTGCCAGCTTTGGTTCTCGGCGGGACATAAGCACAGATACGCAGTATTTT